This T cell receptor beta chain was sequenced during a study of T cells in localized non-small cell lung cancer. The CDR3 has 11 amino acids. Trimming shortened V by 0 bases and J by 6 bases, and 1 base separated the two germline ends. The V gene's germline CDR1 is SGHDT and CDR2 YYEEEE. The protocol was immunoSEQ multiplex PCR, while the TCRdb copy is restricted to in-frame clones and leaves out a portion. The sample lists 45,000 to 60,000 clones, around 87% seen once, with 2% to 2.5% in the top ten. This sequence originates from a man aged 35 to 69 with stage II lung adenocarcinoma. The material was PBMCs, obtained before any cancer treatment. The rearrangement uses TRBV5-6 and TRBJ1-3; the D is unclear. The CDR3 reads CASSLANTIYF. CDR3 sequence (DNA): TGTGCCAGCAGCTTGGCAAACACCATATATTTT.